These T cell receptor beta chains were read from a single sample in a study of prognosis after radiotherapy for stage I lung cancer. TCRdb independently ran MiXCR on the multiplex PCR reads; one entry per CDR3 protein. The profile shows around 26,000 distinct CDR3 sequences, more than 35% of them singletons. The sequencing here drew on PBMCs, taken before or after stereotactic body radiation therapy (not recorded which). The receptors shown here come from a donor over 45 with non-small cell lung cancer. Both conserved end residues are part of each CDR3. The D gene is left open where the match is weak. Clone size is not always given. Where it is, it says once, few, many or a class for expanded clones.

D gene: TRBD2
V gene: TRBV6-2/TRBV6-3
J gene: TRBJ2-7
clone size: once
CDR3 DNA: TGTGCCAGCAGTTACCCCAGCGGGGGCATGCCCTACGAGCAGTACTTC
CDR3 protein: CASSYPSGGMPYEQYF

D gene: NA
V gene: TRBV2
J gene: TRBJ2-1
clone size: NA
CDR3 DNA: TGTACCAACCGGGACCTAGGGATCGGTGAGCAGTTCTTC
CDR3 protein: CTNRDLGIGEQFF

D gene: NA
V gene: TRBV27
J gene: TRBJ1-4
clone size: many
CDR3 DNA: TGTGCCAGCAGGACCCGCGCGGGAGGCTATGATGAAAAACTGTTTTTT
CDR3 protein: CASRTRAGGYDEKLFF

D gene: NA
V gene: TRBV6-4
J gene: TRBJ1-1
clone size: NA
CDR3 DNA: TGTGCCAGCAGCCACCGAGAGGACGGCGGAGGGGACACTGAAGCTTTCTTT
CDR3 protein: CASSHREDGGGDTEAFF

D gene: NA
V gene: TRBV19
J gene: TRBJ2-6
clone size: NA
CDR3 DNA: TGTGCCAGTAGATCAGGGGTTATTAACGTCCTGACTTTC
CDR3 protein: CASRSGVINVLTF

D gene: NA
V gene: TRBV7-2
J gene: TRBJ2-2
clone size: NA
CDR3 DNA: TGTGCCAGCAGCTTAGAGGCGGCGAACACCGGTGAGCCGTTTTTT
CDR3 protein: CASSLEAANTGEPFF

D gene: NA
V gene: TRBV6-1
J gene: TRBJ1-2
clone size: NA
CDR3 DNA: TGTGCCAGCAGGTCAGAGAACCTAAACTATGGCTACACCTTC
CDR3 protein: CASRSENLNYGYTF

D gene: TRBD2
V gene: TRBV9
J gene: TRBJ2-7
clone size: many
CDR3 DNA: TGTGCCAGCAGCGGAACCGGGACTAGCGGGACCTACGAGCAGTACTTC
CDR3 protein: CASSGTGTSGTYEQYF

D gene: NA
V gene: TRBV19
J gene: TRBJ2-5
clone size: NA
CDR3 DNA: TGTGCCAGTGAGCAGCAAGAGACCCAGTACTTC
CDR3 protein: CASEQQETQYF

D gene: TRBD1
V gene: TRBV19
J gene: TRBJ2-7
clone size: many
CDR3 DNA: TGTGCCAGTAGTTACGGACAGGGGTCCTACGAGCAGTACTTC
CDR3 protein: CASSYGQGSYEQYF

D gene: NA
V gene: TRBV24-1
J gene: TRBJ2-5
clone size: NA
CDR3 DNA: TGTGCCACCAGTGATGGGACTTACCGAGAGACCCAGTACTTC
CDR3 protein: CATSDGTYRETQYF

D gene: TRBD1
V gene: TRBV3-1
J gene: TRBJ2-7
clone size: many
CDR3 DNA: TGTGCCAGCAGCCCACAGGGGGCGTCTTACGAGCAGTACTTC
CDR3 protein: CASSPQGASYEQYF